This T cell receptor beta chain is drawn from a study of blood T cells in healthy people across ages. Study-level points and caveats: Measured against age, TCR beta diversity per million T cells decreased in a roughly linear manner. Strong correlation was found linking TCR beta diversity to naive T cell percentage.

Donors ranged from roughly 6 to 90 years old and were healthy Caucasians in Russia. V lost 0 bases to trimming and J lost 1 base; unmatched junction nucleotides: 4. This CDR3 spans 17 amino acids. Germline lookup yields CDR1 SGDLS and CDR2 YYNGEE. This clonotype occurred many times. Its antigen is currently unknown. Together with a sample-barcoded 5' primer, a J-beta primer mix was included in a second PCR lasting about 7 to 12 cycles. TCRdb ran MiXCR on the 5' RACE reads and lists one entry per CDR3 protein. The sample contains 550,000 to 800,000 distinct CDR3 sequences, less than 40% of which appear only once.

The source of this sequence is a woman older than 75 in good health. The chain uses TRBV9 and TRBJ2-6, with 7 bases lining up with TRBD1. Sequenced sample: blood. This CDR3 reads CASSVGGRGSGANVLTF. The CDR3 DNA reads TGTGCCAGCAGCGTAGGGGGCAGGGGGTCTGGGGCCAACGTCCTGACTTTC.